This T cell receptor beta chain was found in a study of blood T cell repertoires in COVID-19. Study-level information: The samples span acute and convalescent COVID-19 from the United States, Italy and Spain.

Study processing details: From reference gene primer amplification, estimates of nucleated cell counts were derived. Sequencing was performed with immunoSEQ multiplex PCR; in TCRdb, only in-frame clones are kept and a portion is missing. V and J calls and clone size are given by that table; D and trimming were obtained from the DNA. This table holds 20,000 to 25,000 clones, over 80% found once. The TCR sequence derives from a human donor with active COVID-19. The donor label of this sample is uncertain. The sample comprised peripheral blood.

CDR3 loop: CASSEVGGAETQYF. The CDR3 coding sequence is TGTGCCAGCAGTGAAGTAGGGGGCGCAGAGACCCAGTACTTC. This rearrangement joins TRBV6-1 to TRBJ2-5; 7 nucleotides align to TRBD1. Trimming cost V 1 base and J 4 bases; bases outside gene matches: 3. The germline V gene encodes CDR1 MNHNS and CDR2 SASEGT. The length of the CDR3 is 14 residues.